This T cell receptor (beta chain) was captured by sequencing in a study of graft-versus-host responses after intestinal transplantation. Across the whole study: Anti-thymocyte globulin induction was given to all recipients, followed by tacrolimus and steroids for around three years.

General study results and limits: In recipient marrow, GvH clones were found, and some appeared first in ileum or blood. Allograft clonal ratios (graft-versus-host to host-versus-graft) were high in patients who had graft-donor T cell macrochimerism.

Data came from immunoSEQ multiplex PCR; TCRdb stores just in-frame clones and leaves some out. The data show roughly 64,000 clones, more than 90% seen once. With respect to this clone: Antigen unknown.

This receptor was obtained from a human donor who was the organ donor for an intestinal transplant. Material: unstimulated CD8+ T cells sorted from spleen or lymph node cells, obtained before transplant.

The CDR3 sequence: CASSLHGNGYNEQFF. Here the CDR3 DNA reads TGTGCCAGCAGTTTACACGGGAACGGGTACAATGAGCAGTTCTTC. The chain uses TRBV27 and TRBJ2-1, with D maybe TRBD2 (5 bases). Trimming took 2 bases from V and 4 from J, leaving 12 bases between them. CDR1 is MNHEY and CDR2 is SMNVEV in the germline V gene (reference sequence). The CDR3 loop spans 15 amino acids.